The present TCR beta chain was sequenced within a study of blood T cell repertoires in COVID-19. Looking at the study overall: Sources were T cells, B-cell-depleted T cells, or PBMCs; the material itself was cDNA or gDNA.

Per the study methods: It was from reference gene primer amplification that nucleated cell counts were estimated. This table comes from immunoSEQ multiplex PCR, and its TCRdb copy is limited to in-frame clones, with some not included. D and trimming were read from the DNA, whereas the V and J calls and clone size are those reported in that table. The sample includes roughly 290,000 clones, approximately 83% of them seen just once. With V trimmed by 7 bases and J by 7 bases, 5 bases remained unmatched. The CDR3 consists of 14 residues. Germline V CDR1 and CDR2: SGHNT, YYREEE (reference sequence). The rearrangement uses TRBV5-4 and TRBJ1-6; 10 bases map to TRBD1. The origin of this receptor is a man in his thirties or forties who had recovered from COVID-19. Sequenced material: PBMCs or T cells enriched from blood (not recorded which). The CDR3 here is CASGGQGMNSPLHF. For the CDR3, the DNA is TGTGCCAGCGGGGGACAGGGGATGAATTCACCCCTCCACTTT.